Reported below is one T cell receptor beta chain. Its antigen is not identified. The time point here: patch test 1, 2 weeks after DPC sensitization. Described treatment: therapeutic diphenylcyclopropenone sensitization with weekly scalp DPC. CDR1 and CDR2 from the germline V gene are KGHSH and LQKENI. V lost 5 bases, J lost 0 bases, and 10 bases lay in between. The CDR3 loop spans 15 amino acids. These data originate in a study of human T cells and chemical hapten exposure. Findings and caveats of the study: A positive correlation with patch test score was shown by PT1 expanded TCR counts. TCRs above 1 in 1000 frequency stayed constant with DPC sensitization. Donor immune responses may differ from healthy people's, since all donors had alopecia.

TCRdb recomputed calls from the RACE reads with MiXCR, one row per CDR3 protein. The table includes around 69,000 distinct CDR3 sequences, over 7.5% detected once. The material sequenced was whole blood, taken in connection with sensitization to the hapten diphenylcyclopropenone (DPC). The clonotype originates from a woman aged 40-49 years with alopecia areata. Some clones in this sample may be carry-over from other donors' samples. The rearrangement joins TRBV18 to TRBJ2-2; D not resolved. The CDR3 region is CASSSDWTNTGELFF. In DNA, the CDR3 is TGTGCCAGCTCATCTGACTGGACGAACACCGGGGAGCTGTTTTTT.